This T cell receptor beta chain was documented in a study of a mutant IDH1 vaccine in newly diagnosed glioma. Time point reported: week 47, end of study. Doses consisted of 300 ug of mutant IDH1 20-mer peptide each, paired with topical imiquimod. As regards this clone: Its antigen is currently unknown.

Data came from immunoSEQ multiplex PCR; TCRdb stores just in-frame clones and leaves some out. Among about 33,000 clones listed, around 75% were seen once. After removal of 2 bases from V and 3 bases from J, the junction contained 0 bases not matched to a gene. The CDR3 has 14 amino acids. Germline V gene sequence: CDR1 SGHAT, CDR2 FQNNGV. The sample in question was PBMCs, obtained from a glioma patient whose treatment included an IDH1 peptide vaccine. The chain links TRBV11-2 to TRBJ2-5, with TRBD2 matching over 10 bases. The TCR comes from a man between 35 and 55 years old with glioma. This CDR3 reads CASSLTSGKETQYF. DNA of the CDR3: TGTGCCAGCAGCTTAACTAGCGGGAAAGAGACCCAGTACTTC.